This TCR beta chain was observed in a study of PD-1 blockade in classical Hodgkin lymphoma. Here immunoSEQ multiplex PCR was the method, and the copy in TCRdb shows in-frame clones only, minus some. The repertoire holds around 45,000 clones, with approximately 70% as singletons. The V end lost 7 bases, the J end lost 4 bases, and 19 bases lay between the germline ends. The V gene's germline CDR1 is LNHDA and CDR2 SQIVND (reference sequence). The CDR3 length is 15 residues. Every one of the patients relapsed after autologous stem cell transplantation (brentuximab vedotin exposure was variable). V is TRBV19 and J is TRBJ1-2, with D tentatively TRBD1 (5 bases). This TCR was recovered from a human donor with classical Hodgkin lymphoma. This material consisted of peripheral blood mononuclear cells (PBMCs), taken before the second cycle of nivolumab. In DNA, the CDR3 is TGTGCCAGTACCCCACAGGCCAGAATCTTCTATGGCTACACCTTC. It yields the protein CASTPQARIFYGYTF.